This T cell receptor beta chain was obtained from a study of T cells after yellow fever vaccination. Notes on the study in general: Some clonotypes were seen in both the CD4 and the CD8 compartments. These made up a small share and likely arose from convergent recombination.

A remark on this clonotype: Its antigen is still unknown. A much more abundant neighbour one base away suggests this may be a read error.

TCRdb passed the 5' RACE reads through MiXCR, listing each CDR3 protein once. This sample has about 150,000 distinct CDR3 sequences, with about 6% found just once. The CDR3 length is 16 residues. The rearrangement links TRBV12-3 or TRBV12-4 to TRBJ2-3; 9 bases fit TRBD2. Sequencing used CD4+ T cells sorted from PBMCs, obtained on the day of the first yellow fever vaccination. The TCR was taken from a man aged 18 to 35 who received the YFV17D yellow fever vaccine. This CDR3 is CDSSFRLAGVTDTQYF. The CDR3 DNA sequence: TGTGACAGCAGTTTCCGGTTAGCGGGGGTCACAGATACGCAGTATTTT.